A selection of T cell receptor beta chains follows, all from one sample in a study of blood T cell repertoires in COVID-19. The table came from immunoSEQ multiplex PCR; TCRdb's copy has only in-frame clones and leaves some out. Here the sample spans some 250,000 clones, about four fifths being singletons. The sample comprised peripheral blood. These receptors were taken from a woman between 18 and 30 years old with acute or convalescent COVID-19. CDR3s include the opening cysteine and the closing phenylalanine or tryptophan. Fields, in order: V gene, J gene, clone size, D gene, CDR3 protein, CDR3 DNA. D genes are given only for firm matches. Only some rows state a clone size, as once, few, many or a class for expanded clones.

v_gene: TRBV6-5; j_gene: TRBJ1-1; abundance: few; d_gene: NA; CDR3aa: CASSYEGNTEAFF; CDR3nt: TGTGCCAGCAGTTACGAGGGGAACACTGAAGCTTTCTTT
v_gene: TRBV24-1; j_gene: TRBJ2-3; abundance: NA; d_gene: NA; CDR3aa: CATGQPTTDTQYF; CDR3nt: TGTGCCACCGGACAGCCTACCACAGATACGCAGTATTTT
v_gene: TRBV6-5; j_gene: TRBJ2-6; abundance: NA; d_gene: NA; CDR3aa: CASSYESSGANVLTF; CDR3nt: TGTGCCAGCAGTTACGAGTCCTCTGGGGCCAACGTCCTGACTTTC
v_gene: TRBV4-2; j_gene: TRBJ2-1; abundance: NA; d_gene: TRBD1; CDR3aa: CASSQVAGNRDRGYEQFF; CDR3nt: TGTGCCAGCAGCCAAGTCGCTGGCAACCGGGACAGGGGCTATGAGCAGTTCTTC
v_gene: TRBV30; j_gene: TRBJ2-1; abundance: NA; d_gene: TRBD2; CDR3aa: CAWSTHSGTDTFF; CDR3nt: TGTGCCTGGAGTACCCATAGCGGGACGGACACGTTCTTC
v_gene: TRBV19; j_gene: TRBJ1-5; abundance: once; d_gene: NA; CDR3aa: CASSSPPAQGWNQPQHF; CDR3nt: TGTGCCAGTAGTAGTCCCCCGGCACAGGGTTGGAATCAGCCCCAGCATTTT
v_gene: TRBV5-1; j_gene: TRBJ2-4; abundance: NA; d_gene: TRBD2; CDR3aa: CASSLVGGSVSKNIQYF; CDR3nt: TGCGCCAGCAGCTTGGTCGGCGGGAGTGTGTCCAAAAACATTCAGTACTTC
v_gene: TRBV4-3; j_gene: TRBJ2-2; abundance: few; d_gene: TRBD2; CDR3aa: CASSLKGALTSGSGTGELFF; CDR3nt: TGCGCCAGCAGCCTCAAAGGAGCCTTGACTAGCGGGAGTGGTACCGGGGAGCTGTTTTTT
v_gene: TRBV7-7; j_gene: TRBJ2-1; abundance: NA; d_gene: TRBD2; CDR3aa: CASSPGLAGGDEQFF; CDR3nt: TGTGCTAGCAGCCCGGGACTAGCGGGAGGAGATGAGCAGTTCTTC
v_gene: TRBV6-5; j_gene: TRBJ1-1; abundance: NA; d_gene: NA; CDR3aa: CASSYLGTGNTEAFF; CDR3nt: TGTGCCAGCAGTTACTTAGGAACGGGGAACACTGAAGCTTTCTTT
v_gene: TRBV4-3; j_gene: TRBJ2-3; abundance: NA; d_gene: TRBD2; CDR3aa: CASSQDTRLAGGVDTQYF; CDR3nt: TGCGCCAGCAGCCAAGATACGAGGCTAGCGGGAGGGGTAGATACGCAGTATTTT
v_gene: TRBV13; j_gene: TRBJ1-1; abundance: few; d_gene: NA; CDR3aa: CASSVARGTEAFF; CDR3nt: TGTGCCAGCAGCGTAGCCAGGGGTACAGAAGCTTTCTTT
v_gene: TRBV2; j_gene: TRBJ1-1; abundance: NA; d_gene: TRBD1; CDR3aa: CASSDPGGLEHTEAFF; CDR3nt: TGTGCCAGCAGTGATCCAGGGGGACTCGAACACACTGAAGCTTTCTTT
v_gene: TRBV18; j_gene: TRBJ1-5; abundance: few; d_gene: NA; CDR3aa: CASSLRTASGNQPQHF; CDR3nt: TGTGCCAGCTCCCTCAGGACAGCTTCGGGCAATCAGCCCCAGCATTTT
v_gene: TRBV30; j_gene: TRBJ2-6; abundance: NA; d_gene: TRBD2; CDR3aa: CAWSGLPTGLAESSGANVLTF; CDR3nt: TGTGCCTGGAGTGGTCTACCGACTGGACTAGCGGAAAGCTCTGGGGCCAACGTCCTGACTTTC